This is a list of T cell receptor beta chains from one sample in a study of blood T cell repertoires in COVID-19. Measured with immunoSEQ multiplex PCR; TCRdb has only the in-frame clones, and not every one. The sample comprises roughly 290,000 clones, 90% of which are singletons, and around 1.7% rests with the top ten. Sequencing was carried out using PBMCs or T cells enriched from blood (not recorded which). These TCRs come from a young woman with acute COVID-19. Both conserved end residues are part of each CDR3. D genes are given only for firm matches. Only some rows state a clone size, as once, few, many or a class for expanded clones.

D gene	V gene	clone size	CDR3 protein
NA	TRBV18	NA	CASSPASSGANVLTF
NA	TRBV5-1	NA	CASSPRAGPRGYTF
TRBD1	TRBV6-9	once	CASSYGQDGYTF
NA	TRBV5-1	NA	CASSLDSRASYGYTF
NA	TRBV27	NA	CASSLASGWDEQFF
NA	TRBV21-1	NA	CASSKGSSLNMNTEAFF
NA	TRBV7-2	few	CASSLSGVVPYEQYF
NA	TRBV19	few	CASRMTDRVHTGELFF
NA	TRBV9	few	CASSVNYLTGEQFF
TRBD1	TRBV18	NA	CASSPLQGTTEAFF
TRBD2	TRBV5-4	NA	CASSPQRRLAGGATGELFF
TRBD1	TRBV5-1	NA	CASSADRAQETQYF
NA	TRBV4-3	NA	CASSQGSGTYNEQFF
NA	TRBV27	NA	CASSTKSEKLFF
NA	TRBV2	NA	CASNFDFSSSSGNTIYF
TRBD2	TRBV7-9	NA	CASSLGDYDPTPYEQYF
NA	TRBV27	NA	CASRDSGGNQPQHF
TRBD1	TRBV6-1	NA	CASSESVPGQGHYGYTF
NA	TRBV7-3	few	CASSLVGYSNQPQHF
NA	TRBV5-1	NA	CASRGALGDYGYTF
NA	TRBV7-2	NA	CASSNRHLNPNQPQHF
NA	TRBV2	NA	CASLGATSGNTIYF
TRBD2	TRBV9	NA	CASSKAGGPMFNEQFF
TRBD1	TRBV19	NA	CASSIPGTGGEKLFF
NA	TRBV30	NA	CAWRDPAGDGSPLHF
NA	TRBV19	NA	CASSSPGEPNEKLFF
TRBD2	TRBV2	NA	CASRTSGGSYEQYF
NA	TRBV4-3	NA	CASSQEWSSEATEAFF